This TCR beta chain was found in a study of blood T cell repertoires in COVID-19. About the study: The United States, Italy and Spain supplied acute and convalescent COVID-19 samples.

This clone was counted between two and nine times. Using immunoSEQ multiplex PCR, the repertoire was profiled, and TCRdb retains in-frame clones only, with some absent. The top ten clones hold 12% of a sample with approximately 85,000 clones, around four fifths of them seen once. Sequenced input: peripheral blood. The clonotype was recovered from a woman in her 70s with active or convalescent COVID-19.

The CDR3 DNA is TGTGCCAGCAGCTTAGTGGGGCTACAGGGGTATGGCTACACCTTC. Residues: CASSLVGLQGYGYTF. The gene calls are TRBV7-9 and TRBJ1-2, with TRBD1 matching 7 bases. The ends lost 1 base at V and 5 bases at J; junction bases unmatched: 7. Germline-derived CDR1 and CDR2 are SEHNR and FQNEAQ (reference sequence). The CDR3 covers 15 residues.